What follows is one TCR beta chain and its context. No antigen is known for it. Base qualities are not at hand, and no much larger clone is one base apart. The collaborating institutions used their own protocols to collect whole blood in K2EDTA tubes. Collaborator samples were shipped for TCRbeta analysis as frozen whole blood, isolated PBMCs, or DNA extracted from either sample type. The immunoSEQ Assay, a bias-controlled multiplex PCR, was used to amplify TCRbeta CDR3 regions from genomic DNA. The authors processed their data as follows. The number of nucleated cells in each sample was estimated by amplification of reference gene primers within the assay. Sequence reads were collapsed and filtered to measure the absolute abundance of every unique TCRbeta CDR3 rearrangement. Productive Simpson clonality was computed per sample as the square root of Simpson's diversity index over productive rearrangements. TCRdb carries this immuneACCESS record with in-frame sequences only. Its versions omit some clonotypes, under half of them owing to an unresolved V gene in the studies checked, with the rest unexplained. D and trimming were read from the DNA, whereas the V and J calls and clone size are those reported in that table. Within this sample are some 240,000 clones, with roughly four fifths of them counted one time only. The biggest ten clones account for roughly 9.6% of the sample.

The sample comes from a study of blood T cell repertoires in COVID-19 (TCRdb year 2020). Regarding the study in general: Collaborator samples came from the United States, Italy and Spain and covered acute and convalescent phases of COVID-19. The sample metadata nearly always contained a de-identified subject ID, COVID-19 status, age in years and sex. Samples were obtained from the ongoing ImmuneRACE study (first 160 participants) and from 1,254 subjects provided by 6 global collaborators. Where HLA class I and class II types were available, the types were taken from metadata supplied by the sample provider, not from assay-based typing. Deeply sampled blood TCRbeta repertoires from subjects exposed to, actively infected with, or recovered from COVID-19 were included in the dataset. A freely available public database, intended as a resource for researchers studying the immune response to SARS-CoV-2, is where the repertoires were released. The material from the prospective study consisted of cDNA or gDNA derived from T cells, B-cell-depleted T cells, or PBMCs. The paper's findings and limits, for the study overall: Clinical and demographic metadata were provided uncurated, with the amount varying by source and participant.

From its cysteine to its phenylalanine, the CDR3 spans 13 amino acids. Only the CDR3 DNA is retained, 39 bases long and in frame from the first base. For CDR1 and CDR2, the germline V gene lists ENHRY and SYGVKD. The V and J ends are trimmed by 5 bases and 5 bases, leaving 12 bases between them. Rearrangement joined TRBV10-3 to TRBJ1-1; TRBD1 is possibly the D segment (6 matching bases). This receptor was identified in a woman aged 80 or over with acute or convalescent COVID-19. Sequenced input: peripheral blood. Here the CDR3 is given as CAISRQAGTEAFF. The sequenced DNA: TGTGCCATCAGTCGACAGGCCGGTACTGAAGCTTTCTTT.